This T cell receptor (beta chain) was documented in a study of early T cells in non-severe SARS-CoV-2 infection. Across the study: The sequenced material was bulk RNA from unsorted whole blood, and its chains were unpaired.

The V gene's germline CDR1 is ENHRY and CDR2 SYGVKD. Deletions cut 3 bases from V and 4 bases from J, with 15 bases between. CDR3 length: 15 amino acids. Separate cDNA molecules each had unique molecular identifiers attached to them. TCRdb itself ran the 5' RACE reads through MiXCR, one entry per CDR3 protein. The table includes over 95,000 distinct CDR3 sequences, roughly 15% detected once. This clonotype was counted between two and nine times. Antigen specificity is unknown. Whole-study findings and limits: There was a bias toward anti-spike CD8 responses in VDJdb matching, which missed private and CD4 specificities.

The chain employs TRBV10-3 and TRBJ1-1; D call uncertain. The sample taken for sequencing was whole blood. This receptor was obtained from an adult who was a healthcare worker with PCR-confirmed SARS-CoV-2 infection or an uninfected control (not recorded which). CDR3 region: CAISELVGVSTEAFF. The CDR3 DNA sequence: TGTGCCATCAGTGAATTAGTCGGGGTGAGCACTGAAGCTTTCTTT.